These T cell receptor beta chains were read from a single sample in a study of T-cell memory formation after mild COVID-19. TCRdb analysed the 5' RACE reads with MiXCR anew, one entry per CDR3 protein. The sample includes about 250,000 distinct CDR3 sequences, 15% of them seen just once. Sequenced material: PBMCs or a T cell subset sorted from them (not recorded which). The receptors come from an adult woman who had mild COVID-19 (a few samples of this study predate the infection). Cell type and time point are not known. Each CDR3 is given without its conserved first and last residue. Each record gives: V gene, J gene, CDR3 protein.

TRBV15	TRBJ1-5	ATSRDQIVGQPQH
TRBV9	TRBJ1-1	ASSLTPGNTEAF
TRBV25-1	TRBJ2-3	ASSAEVTSTDTQY
TRBV12-3/TRBV12-4	TRBJ1-5	ASSLRVGAGMPQH
TRBV5-8	TRBJ2-7	ASSLRTYEQY
TRBV5-8	TRBJ1-5	ASSDPTGEWMH
TRBV3-1	TRBJ1-6	ASSQVLGDSPLH
TRBV20-1	TRBJ1-5	SASQGDGNQPQH
TRBV5-1	TRBJ2-4	ASSPRVDGENIQY
TRBV11-1	TRBJ2-1	ASSSRDKTRNNEQF
TRBV20-1	TRBJ2-5	SAGGTGGNQETQY
TRBV5-5	TRBJ2-3	ASSRGALALPQY
TRBV10-3	TRBJ1-2	AISGGQDQNYGYT
TRBV6-6	TRBJ1-1	ASSHRAMNTEAF
TRBV7-2	TRBJ2-5	ASSLDGHQGETQY
TRBV5-4	TRBJ1-1	ASSSRLTVNTEAF
TRBV6-6	TRBJ1-4	ASSYGRRGALVEEKLF
TRBV29-1	TRBJ2-1	SVDSLAGYNEQF
TRBV5-1	TRBJ2-7	ASSLQGVGYEQY
TRBV7-3	TRBJ2-3	ASSPRGGSDTQY
TRBV28	TRBJ2-1	ASSLASGNEQF
TRBV4-1	TRBJ2-4	ASSQGTVAKNIQY
TRBV10-2	TRBJ2-1	ASSPHYEQF
TRBV7-9	TRBJ2-7	ASSPTGRRFYEQY
TRBV29-1	TRBJ2-7	SVSTRFYEQY
TRBV4-1	TRBJ1-2	ASVEGPPNYGYT
TRBV12-3/TRBV12-4	TRBJ2-3	ASSPYPGQEITDTQY
TRBV18	TRBJ2-5	ASSPSQETQY
TRBV12-3/TRBV12-4	TRBJ2-1	ASSFNPEREQF
TRBV6-2/TRBV6-3	TRBJ2-1	ASIDSVTSYNEQF
TRBV6-1	TRBJ1-4	ASSEGQGEKLF
TRBV20-1	TRBJ1-5	SARDNVGLQPQH
TRBV15	TRBJ2-7	ATSRDLGGIYEQY
TRBV12-3/TRBV12-4	TRBJ2-1	ASRGTSGSNEQF
TRBV20-1	TRBJ1-1	SARGGNTEAF
TRBV5-1	TRBJ1-3	ASSLASTASSGNTIY
TRBV7-2	TRBJ2-1	ASSYVRGEQF
TRBV6-1	TRBJ2-7	ASSWGQIYEQY
TRBV7-2	TRBJ1-1	ASRGSGTEAF
TRBV30	TRBJ2-1	AWSVQPWSGTYNEQF
TRBV11-1	TRBJ2-1	ASSSGPGNEQF
TRBV4-2	TRBJ2-3	ASGPGGVSTDTQY
TRBV7-2	TRBJ1-5	ASSLTGSGGNQPQH
TRBV4-2	TRBJ2-7	ASSRGTGLANEQY
TRBV10-3	TRBJ1-1	AISKGQGSTEAF
TRBV4-2	TRBJ2-7	ASSQGQGPTYEQY
TRBV12-3/TRBV12-4	TRBJ1-5	ACRLRGIQPQH
TRBV6-6	TRBJ2-6	ASSFTGRGLLGANVLT
TRBV6-5	TRBJ2-3	ASSDSRSTDTQY
TRBV11-3	TRBJ2-2	ASSLGHGDTGELF
TRBV12-3/TRBV12-4	TRBJ1-1	ASSATGGRVGEAF
TRBV2	TRBJ2-1	ASSEGTGFYNEQF
TRBV5-1	TRBJ2-7	ASSLYFDREPYEQY